This T cell receptor beta chain was sequenced for a study of blood T cell repertoires in COVID-19. Background on the study: Sites in the United States, Italy and Spain provided acute and convalescent COVID-19 samples. The cDNA or gDNA used as material had been derived from T cells, B-cell-depleted T cells, or PBMCs.

CDR1 is SEHNR and CDR2 is FQNEAQ in the germline V gene (reference sequence). The CDR3 totals 15 residues. Trimming cost V 2 bases and J 7 bases, with 17 bases left between them. In the original workflow: By means of reference gene primer amplification, nucleated cell counts were estimated. Measured with immunoSEQ multiplex PCR; TCRdb has only the in-frame clones, and not every one. V and J calls and clone size are as listed in that table; D and trimming were resolved from the DNA. The repertoire holds fewer than 250,000 clones, about 85% seen once, with 20% in the top ten. The source is a human donor in a cohort sampled during active COVID-19. Sequencing was done on a sample of peripheral blood. This sequence joins TRBV7-9 and TRBJ1-2; perhaps TRBD1 as D (5 bases). The CDR3 sequence is CASSLRGQPTSGYTF. Here the CDR3 DNA reads TGTGCCAGCAGCTTAAGGGGTCAGCCCACGAGTGGCTACACCTTC.